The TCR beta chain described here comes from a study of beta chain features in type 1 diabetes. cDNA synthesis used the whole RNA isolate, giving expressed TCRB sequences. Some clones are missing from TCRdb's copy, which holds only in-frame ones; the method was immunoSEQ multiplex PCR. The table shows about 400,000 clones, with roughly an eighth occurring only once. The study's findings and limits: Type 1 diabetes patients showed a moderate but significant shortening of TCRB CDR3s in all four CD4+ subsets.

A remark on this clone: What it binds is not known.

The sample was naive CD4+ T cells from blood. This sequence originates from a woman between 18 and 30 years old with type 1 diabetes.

CDR3 sequence reads: CASSPLDWPDRVGGYTF. CDR3 DNA sequence: TGTGCCAGCAGCCCCCTGGACTGGCCTGACAGGGTCGGTGGCTACACCTTC. V is TRBV7-2 and J is TRBJ1-2; TRBD1 matches at 7 bases. This CDR3 region has 17 residues. Germline V CDR1 and CDR2: SGHTA, FQGNSA. The trim removed 5 bases at V and 7 bases at J, leaving 19 bases unmatched.